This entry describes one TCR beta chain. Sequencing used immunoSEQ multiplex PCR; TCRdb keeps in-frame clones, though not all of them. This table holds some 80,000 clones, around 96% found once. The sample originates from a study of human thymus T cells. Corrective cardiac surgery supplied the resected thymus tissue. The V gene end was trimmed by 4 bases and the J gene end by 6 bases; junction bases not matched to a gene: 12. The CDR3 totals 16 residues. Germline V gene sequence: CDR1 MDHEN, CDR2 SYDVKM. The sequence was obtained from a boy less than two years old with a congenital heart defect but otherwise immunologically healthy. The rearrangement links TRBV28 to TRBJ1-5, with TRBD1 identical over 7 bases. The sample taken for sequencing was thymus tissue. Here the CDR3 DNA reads TGTGCCAGCAGTTACCTCCAGGGGGGGAGGGGTCAGCCCCAGCATTTT. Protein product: CASSYLQGGRGQPQHF.